A selection of T cell receptor beta chains follows, all from one sample in a study of T-cell memory formation after mild COVID-19. From the 5' RACE reads, TCRdb called clonotypes with MiXCR, one entry per CDR3 protein. The sample gives about 270,000 distinct CDR3 sequences, over 15% of which show up once; 22% is in the top ten. The sequenced sample was PBMCs or a T cell subset sorted from them (not recorded which). The receptors shown here come from a man aged 18 to 29 who had mild COVID-19 (a few samples of this study predate the infection). Cell type and time point are not known. Each CDR3 is given with its conserved first and last residue. Fields, in order: D gene, clone size, J gene, V gene, CDR3 DNA, CDR3 protein. A D gene is named only where the DNA matches it firmly. Clone size is not always given. Where it is, it says once, few, many or a class for expanded clones.

>-|few|TRBJ2-7|TRBV5-1
TGCGCCAGCAGCTCCCATGAACGGTCGGAGGAGTACTTC
CASSSHERSEEYF
>TRBD2|few|TRBJ2-5|TRBV20-1
TGCAGTGCAAGACTAGCGGGGAACAGGGAGACCCAGTACTTC
CSARLAGNRETQYF
>-|few|TRBJ2-5|TRBV6-2/TRBV6-3
TGTGCCAGCAGCCAAGCACAAGAGACCCAGTACTTC
CASSQAQETQYF
>-|-|TRBJ1-6|TRBV6-6
TGTGCCAGCAGTTACAGGAGGGATGGGACCGGGGGTTCACCCCTCCACTTT
CASSYRRDGTGGSPLHF
>-|many|TRBJ1-5|TRBV15
TGTGCCACCAGCCGACCCCCCCTACAGGGAATAGGTCAGCCCCAGCATTTT
CATSRPPLQGIGQPQHF
>TRBD1|-|TRBJ1-2|TRBV15
TGTGCCACCAGCAGAGGGACAGGGAATCATGGCTACACCTTC
CATSRGTGNHGYTF
>-|few|TRBJ1-1|TRBV29-1
TGCAGCGTCGAGTATCGGGGTCACACTGAAGCTTTCTTT
CSVEYRGHTEAFF
>-|few|TRBJ2-3|TRBV4-2
TGTGCCAGCAGCCCCCGGCGGGGCACAGATACGCAGTATTTT
CASSPRRGTDTQYF
>-|-|TRBJ1-1|TRBV7-9
TGTGCCAGCAGCTATGACGACACTGAAGCTTTCTTT
CASSYDDTEAFF
>-|few|TRBJ1-2|TRBV28
TGTGCCAGCAGTTTGGGGCAGGGGCCCTATGGCTACACCTTC
CASSLGQGPYGYTF
>-|-|TRBJ2-6|TRBV6-2/TRBV6-3
TGTGCCAGCAGTTACCTTAGTCAGGCCCCGAGTGGGGCCAACGTCCTGACTTTC
CASSYLSQAPSGANVLTF